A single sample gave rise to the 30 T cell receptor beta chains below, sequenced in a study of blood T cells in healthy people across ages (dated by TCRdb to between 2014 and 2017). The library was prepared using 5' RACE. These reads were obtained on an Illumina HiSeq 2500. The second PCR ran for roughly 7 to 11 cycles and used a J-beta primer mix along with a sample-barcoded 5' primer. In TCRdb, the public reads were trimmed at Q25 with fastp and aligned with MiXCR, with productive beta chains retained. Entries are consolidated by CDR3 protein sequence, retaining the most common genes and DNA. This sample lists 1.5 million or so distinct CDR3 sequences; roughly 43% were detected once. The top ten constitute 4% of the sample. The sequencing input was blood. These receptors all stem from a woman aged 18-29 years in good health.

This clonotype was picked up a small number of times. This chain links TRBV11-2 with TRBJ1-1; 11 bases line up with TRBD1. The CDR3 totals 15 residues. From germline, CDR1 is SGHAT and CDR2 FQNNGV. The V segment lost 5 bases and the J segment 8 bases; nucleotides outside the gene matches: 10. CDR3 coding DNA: TGTGCCAGCAGCCCCTGGGACAGGGGGGTTTCAGAAGCTTTCTTT. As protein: CASSPWDRGVSEAFF.

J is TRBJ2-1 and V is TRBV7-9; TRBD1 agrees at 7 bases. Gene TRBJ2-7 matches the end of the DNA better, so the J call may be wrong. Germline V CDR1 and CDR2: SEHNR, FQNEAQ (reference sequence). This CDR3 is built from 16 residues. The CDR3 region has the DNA TGTGCCAGCAGCTCCTTGACAGGGTTTGTCCACAATGAGCAGTACTTC. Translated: CASSSLTGFVHNEQYF.

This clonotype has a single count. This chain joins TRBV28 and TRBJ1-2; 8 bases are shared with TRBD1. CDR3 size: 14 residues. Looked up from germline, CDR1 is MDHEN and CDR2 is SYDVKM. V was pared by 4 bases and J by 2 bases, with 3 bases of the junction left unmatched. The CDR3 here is CASSSTGENYGYTF. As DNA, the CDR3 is TGTGCCAGCAGTTCGACAGGGGAGAACTATGGCTACACCTTC.

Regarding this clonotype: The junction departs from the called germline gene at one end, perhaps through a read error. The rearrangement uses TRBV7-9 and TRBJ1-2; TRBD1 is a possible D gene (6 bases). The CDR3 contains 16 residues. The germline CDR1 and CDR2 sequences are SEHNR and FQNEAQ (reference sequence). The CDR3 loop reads CAGSFGGGGLNYGYTF. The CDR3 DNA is TGTGCCGGCAGCTTCGGCGGGGGCGGTTTGAACTATGGCTACACCTTC.

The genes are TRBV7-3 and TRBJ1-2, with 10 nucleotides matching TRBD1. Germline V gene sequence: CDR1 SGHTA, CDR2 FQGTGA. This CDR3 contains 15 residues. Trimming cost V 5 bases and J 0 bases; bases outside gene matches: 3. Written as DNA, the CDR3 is TGTGCCAGCAGCGACAGGGGGCGAGCTAACTATGGCTACACCTTC. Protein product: CASSDRGRANYGYTF.

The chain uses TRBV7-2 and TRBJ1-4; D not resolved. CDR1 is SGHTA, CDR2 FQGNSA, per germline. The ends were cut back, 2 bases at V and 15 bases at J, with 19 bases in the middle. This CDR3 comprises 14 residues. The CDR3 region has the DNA TGTGCCAGCAGCTTATCGTCCAGGCCTCTTGTTTTGTTTTTT. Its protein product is CASSLSSRPLVLFF.

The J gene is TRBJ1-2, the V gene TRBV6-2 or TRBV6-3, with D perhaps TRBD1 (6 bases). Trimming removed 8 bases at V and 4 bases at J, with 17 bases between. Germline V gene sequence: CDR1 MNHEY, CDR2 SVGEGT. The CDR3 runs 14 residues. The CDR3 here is CASARTAFTYGYTF. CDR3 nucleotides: TGTGCCAGCGCCCGGACAGCTTTTACCTATGGCTACACCTTC.

CDR3 protein: CASSEVGGGNYGYTF. In DNA form, the CDR3 reads TGTGCCAGCAGTGAAGTTGGGGGGGGGAACTATGGCTACACCTTC. The chain joins TRBV25-1 to TRBJ1-2, with TRBD1 as a possible D gene (5 bases). Germline V lookup: CDR1 MGHDK, CDR2 SYGVNS. The CDR3 is 15 amino acids. Trimming stripped 2 bases from V and 2 bases from J, with 12 bases between.

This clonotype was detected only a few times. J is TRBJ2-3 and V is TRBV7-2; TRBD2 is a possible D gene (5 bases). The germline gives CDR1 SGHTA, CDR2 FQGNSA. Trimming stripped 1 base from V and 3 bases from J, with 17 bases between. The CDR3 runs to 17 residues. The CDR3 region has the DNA TGTGCCAGCAGCTTAGATCTTCAACGCCGCGGGACAGATACGCAGTATTTT. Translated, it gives CASSLDLQRRGTDTQYF.

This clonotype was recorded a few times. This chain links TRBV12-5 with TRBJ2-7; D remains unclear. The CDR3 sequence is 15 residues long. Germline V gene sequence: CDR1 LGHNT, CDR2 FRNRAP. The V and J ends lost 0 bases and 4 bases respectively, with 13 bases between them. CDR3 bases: TGTGCTAGTGGTTTGGTAGCCGGCAGACGGTACGAGCAGTACTTC. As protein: CASGLVAGRRYEQYF.

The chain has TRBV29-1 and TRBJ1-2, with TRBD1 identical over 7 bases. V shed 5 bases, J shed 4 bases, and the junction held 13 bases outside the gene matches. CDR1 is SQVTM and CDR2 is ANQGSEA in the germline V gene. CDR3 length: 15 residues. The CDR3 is CSVTPWTGSGYGYTF. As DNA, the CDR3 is TGCAGCGTTACCCCTTGGACAGGTTCTGGCTATGGCTACACCTTC.

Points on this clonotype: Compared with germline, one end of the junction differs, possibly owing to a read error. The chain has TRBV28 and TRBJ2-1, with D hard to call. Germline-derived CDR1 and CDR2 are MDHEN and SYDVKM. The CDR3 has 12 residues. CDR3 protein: CARSLSHNEQFF. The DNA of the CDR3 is TGTGCCAGAAGTTTATCGCACAATGAGCAGTTCTTC.

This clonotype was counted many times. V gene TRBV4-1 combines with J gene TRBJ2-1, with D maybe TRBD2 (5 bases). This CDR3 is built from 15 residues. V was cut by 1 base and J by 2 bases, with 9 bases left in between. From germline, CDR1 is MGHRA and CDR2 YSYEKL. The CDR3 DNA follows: TGCGCCAGCAGCCAAGGCGGGTACACCTACAATGAGCAGTTCTTC. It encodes CASSQGGYTYNEQFF.

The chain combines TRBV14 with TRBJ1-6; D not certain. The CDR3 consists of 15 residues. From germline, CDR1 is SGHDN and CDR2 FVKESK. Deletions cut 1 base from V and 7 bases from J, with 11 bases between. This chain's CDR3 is CASSQVRSGNSPLHF. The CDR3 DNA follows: TGTGCCAGCAGCCAAGTCAGGAGCGGCAATTCACCCCTCCACTTT.

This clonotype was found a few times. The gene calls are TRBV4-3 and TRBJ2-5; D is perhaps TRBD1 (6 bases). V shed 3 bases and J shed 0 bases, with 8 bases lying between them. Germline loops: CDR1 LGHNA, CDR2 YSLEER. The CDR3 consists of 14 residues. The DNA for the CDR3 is TGCGCCAGCAGCCATACAGGGTACCAAGAGACCCAGTACTTC. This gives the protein CASSHTGYQETQYF.

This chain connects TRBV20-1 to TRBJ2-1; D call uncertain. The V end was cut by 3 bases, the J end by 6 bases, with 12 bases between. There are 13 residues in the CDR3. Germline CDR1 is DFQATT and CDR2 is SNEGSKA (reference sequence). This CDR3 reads CSASGVVPNEQFF. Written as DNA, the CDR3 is TGCAGTGCTAGCGGTGTAGTTCCCAATGAGCAGTTCTTC.

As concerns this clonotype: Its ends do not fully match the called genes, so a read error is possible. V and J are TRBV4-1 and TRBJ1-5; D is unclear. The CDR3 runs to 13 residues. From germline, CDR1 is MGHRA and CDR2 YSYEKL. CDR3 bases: TGCGCCGGCAGCCCTAAGATGAATCAGCCCCAGCATTTT. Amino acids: CAGSPKMNQPQHF.

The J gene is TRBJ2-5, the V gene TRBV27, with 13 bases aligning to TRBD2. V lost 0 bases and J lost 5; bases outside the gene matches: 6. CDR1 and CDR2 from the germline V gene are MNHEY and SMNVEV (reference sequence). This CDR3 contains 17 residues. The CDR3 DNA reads TGTGCCAGCAGTTTATCGCCCGTGACTAGCGGGAGGGAGACCCAGTACTTC. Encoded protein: CASSLSPVTSGRETQYF.

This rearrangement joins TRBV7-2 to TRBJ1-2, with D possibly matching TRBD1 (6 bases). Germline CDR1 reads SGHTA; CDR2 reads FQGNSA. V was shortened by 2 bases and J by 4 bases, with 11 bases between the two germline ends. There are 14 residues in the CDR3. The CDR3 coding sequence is TGTGCCAGCAGCTTAAACAGGGAGACCTATGGCTACACCTTC. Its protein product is CASSLNRETYGYTF. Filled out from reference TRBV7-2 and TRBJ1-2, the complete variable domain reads GAGVSQSPSNKVTEKGKDVELRCDPISGHTALYWYRQSLGQGLEFLIYFQGNSAPDKSGLPSDRFSAERTGGSVSTLTIQRTQQEDSAVYLCASSLNRETYGYTFGSGTRLTVV.

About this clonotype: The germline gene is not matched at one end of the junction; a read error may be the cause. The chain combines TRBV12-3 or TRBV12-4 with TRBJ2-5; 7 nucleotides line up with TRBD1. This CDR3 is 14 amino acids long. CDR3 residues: CAGSAGDRYNEQYF. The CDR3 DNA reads TGTGCCGGCAGCGCTGGGGACAGATACAATGAGCAGTACTTC.

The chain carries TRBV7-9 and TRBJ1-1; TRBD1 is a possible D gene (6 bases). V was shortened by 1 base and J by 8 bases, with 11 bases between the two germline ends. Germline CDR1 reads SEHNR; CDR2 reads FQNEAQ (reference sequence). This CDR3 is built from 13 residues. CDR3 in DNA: TGTGCCAGCAGCTTAGGAGGGGGGCTCGAAGCTTTCTTT. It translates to CASSLGGGLEAFF.

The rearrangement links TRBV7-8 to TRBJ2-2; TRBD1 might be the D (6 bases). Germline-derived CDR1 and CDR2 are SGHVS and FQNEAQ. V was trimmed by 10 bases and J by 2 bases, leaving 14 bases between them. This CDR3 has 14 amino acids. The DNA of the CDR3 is TGTGCCACCGCCCGGACAGACAACACCGGGGAGCTGTTTTTT. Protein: CATARTDNTGELFF.

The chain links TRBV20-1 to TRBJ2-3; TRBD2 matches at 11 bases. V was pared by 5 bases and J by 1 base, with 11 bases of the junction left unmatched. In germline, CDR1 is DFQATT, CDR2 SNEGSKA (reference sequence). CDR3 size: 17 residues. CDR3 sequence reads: CSAHPLAGGVGTDTQYF. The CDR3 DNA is TGCAGTGCTCATCCCCTAGCGGGAGGCGTGGGCACAGATACGCAGTATTTT.

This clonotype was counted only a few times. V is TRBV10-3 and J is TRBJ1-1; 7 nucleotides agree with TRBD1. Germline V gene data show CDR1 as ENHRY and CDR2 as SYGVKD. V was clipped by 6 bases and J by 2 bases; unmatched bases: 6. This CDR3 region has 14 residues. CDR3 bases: TGTGCCATCAGGGAGACAGGGAGAAACACTGAAGCTTTCTTT. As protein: CAIRETGRNTEAFF.

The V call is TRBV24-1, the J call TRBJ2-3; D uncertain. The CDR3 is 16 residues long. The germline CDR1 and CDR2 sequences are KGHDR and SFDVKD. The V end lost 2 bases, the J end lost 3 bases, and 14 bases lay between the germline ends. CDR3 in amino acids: CATSDYSGSYTDTQYF. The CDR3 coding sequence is TGTGCCACCAGTGATTACTCCGGAAGTTATACAGATACGCAGTATTTT.

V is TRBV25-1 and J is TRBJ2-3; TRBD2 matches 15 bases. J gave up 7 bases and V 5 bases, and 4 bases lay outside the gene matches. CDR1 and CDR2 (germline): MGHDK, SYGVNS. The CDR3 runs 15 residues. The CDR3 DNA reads TGTGCCAGCAGTCACGGGACTAGCGGGGGGCATACGCAGTATTTT. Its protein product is CASSHGTSGGHTQYF.

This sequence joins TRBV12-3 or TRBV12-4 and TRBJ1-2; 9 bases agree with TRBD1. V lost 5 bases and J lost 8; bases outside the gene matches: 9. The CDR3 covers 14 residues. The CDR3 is CASSRPRDREGYTF. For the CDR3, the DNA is TGTGCCAGCAGTAGACCCCGGGACAGGGAGGGCTACACCTTC.

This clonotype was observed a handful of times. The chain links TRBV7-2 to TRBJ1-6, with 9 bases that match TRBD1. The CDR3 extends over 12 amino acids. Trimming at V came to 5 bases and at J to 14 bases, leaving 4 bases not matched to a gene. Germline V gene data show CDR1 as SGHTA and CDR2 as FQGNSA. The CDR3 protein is CASSGRQGALHF. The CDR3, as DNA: TGTGCCAGCAGCGGAAGACAGGGGGCCCTCCACTTT. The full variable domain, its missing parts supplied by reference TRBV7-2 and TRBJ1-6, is GAGVSQSPSNKVTEKGKDVELRCDPISGHTALYWYRQSLGQGLEFLIYFQGNSAPDKSGLPSDRFSAERTGGSVSTLTIQRTQQEDSAVYLCASSGRQGALHFGNGTRLTVT.

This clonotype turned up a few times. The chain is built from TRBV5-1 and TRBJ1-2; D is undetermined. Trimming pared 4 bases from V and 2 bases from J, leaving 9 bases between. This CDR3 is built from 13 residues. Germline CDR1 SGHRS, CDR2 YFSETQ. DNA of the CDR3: TGCGCCAGCAGCAGAGGACTGAACTATGGCTACACCTTC. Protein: CASSRGLNYGYTF.

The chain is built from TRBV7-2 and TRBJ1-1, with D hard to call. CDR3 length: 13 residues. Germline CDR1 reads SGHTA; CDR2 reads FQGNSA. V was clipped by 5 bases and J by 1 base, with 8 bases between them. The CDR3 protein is CASSTVTNTEAFF. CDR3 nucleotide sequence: TGTGCCAGCAGCACGGTAACGAACACTGAAGCTTTCTTT. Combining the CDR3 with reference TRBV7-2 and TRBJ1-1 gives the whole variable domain GAGVSQSPSNKVTEKGKDVELRCDPISGHTALYWYRQSLGQGLEFLIYFQGNSAPDKSGLPSDRFSAERTGGSVSTLTIQRTQQEDSAVYLCASSTVTNTEAFFGQGTRLTVV.